These 6 T cell receptor beta chains were sequenced from one sample in a study of blood T cells in healthy people across ages. It was with a sample-barcoded 5' primer and a J-beta primer mix that a second PCR of roughly 6 to 12 cycles was run. From the 5' RACE reads, TCRdb called clonotypes with MiXCR, one entry per CDR3 protein. Here the sample spans 660,000 or so distinct CDR3 sequences, around three fifths being singletons. The source material was blood. Every receptor here comes from a man aged 55 to 70 in good health.

J is TRBJ2-6 and V is TRBV18; 7 bases are a match to TRBD1. There are 18 residues in the CDR3. V lost 2 bases to trimming and J lost 1 base; unmatched junction nucleotides: 8. Looked up from germline, CDR1 is KGHSH and CDR2 is LQKENI. CDR3 protein: CASSPWGQPGSGANVLTF. CDR3 bases: TGTGCCAGCTCACCATGGGGACAGCCTGGTTCTGGGGCCAACGTCCTGACTTTC.

This clonotype has a handful of counts. The DNA of the CDR3 is TGTGCCAGCAGCTTGATCGGGTACAATGAGCAGTTCTTC. Amino acid sequence: CASSLIGYNEQFF. The chain couples TRBV5-6 to TRBJ2-1, with D unclear. V gave up 1 base and J gave up 4 bases, with 6 bases separating them. The V gene's germline CDR1 is SGHDT and CDR2 YYEEEE. The CDR3 spans 13 residues.

This clonotype has a single count. The chain links TRBV7-6 to TRBJ2-4; a weak D match, TRBD2 (6 bases). V lost 2 bases and J 13 bases, leaving 15 bases between the germline ends. Germline CDR1 reads SGHVS; CDR2 reads FNYEAQ. The CDR3 length is 13 residues. In nucleotides, the CDR3 is TGTGCCAGCAGCTTATCAGGGTTTCGGGAGCAGTACTTC. It encodes CASSLSGFREQYF. Filled out from reference TRBV7-6 and TRBJ2-4, the complete variable domain reads GAGVSQSPRYKVTKRGQDVALRCDPISGHVSLYWYRQALGQGPEFLTYFNYEAQQDKSGLPNDRFSAERPEGSISTLTIQRTEQRDSAMYRCASSLSGFREQYFGAGTRLSVL.

The rearrangement links TRBV12-3 or TRBV12-4 to TRBJ2-3; tentative D call: TRBD1 (6 bases). CDR3 length: 15 amino acids. The V end lost 6 bases, the J end lost 5 bases, and 18 bases lay between the germline ends. The CDR3 DNA follows: TGTGCCAGCAGCGGGACCGGGACACCTGAAGATACGCAGTATTTT. The encoded protein is CASSGTGTPEDTQYF.

This clonotype was seen a few times. This chain connects TRBV4-1 to TRBJ2-3; D not certain. The CDR3 loop spans 15 amino acids. Deletions cut 3 bases from V and 2 bases from J, with 12 bases between. Looked up from germline, CDR1 is MGHRA and CDR2 is YSYEKL. The CDR3 here is CASSQRTSYTDTQYF. CDR3 sequence (DNA): TGCGCCAGCAGCCAGAGGACCTCCTACACAGATACGCAGTATTTT.

As regards this clonotype: A much larger clonotype is one base distant, so this may be a read error. The chain couples TRBV18 to TRBJ2-6, with D possibly being TRBD2 (5 bases). The germline V gene has CDR1 KGHSH and CDR2 LQKENI. The CDR3 is 16 residues long. V dropped 7 bases and J dropped 4 bases, with 17 bases sitting between them. CDR3 sequence: CASLRAGPDGANVLTF. DNA of the CDR3: TGTGCCAGCTTACGGGCGGGTCCGGACGGGGCCAACGTCCTGACTTTC.